The 22 T cell receptor beta chains in this list originate from one sample, sequenced in a study of T cells in Graves' hyperthyroidism and ophthalmopathy. RNA transcripts served as the template for amplifying TCR beta CDR3 regions. HTBI primers were used for first-round RT-PCR of the TCR CDR3. TCRdb reprocessed the multiplex PCR reads via MiXCR and lists one record per CDR3 protein. The sample contains over 700,000 distinct CDR3 sequences, over 35% of which appear only once. The sequencing input was blood. The receptors originated from a young man with Graves' hyperthyroidism.

This clonotype was observed many times. The chain links TRBV7-3 to TRBJ2-7; maybe TRBD2 (6 bases). The CDR3 consists of 13 residues. V shed 2 bases and J shed 7 bases, with 12 bases lying between them. Germline lookup yields CDR1 SGHTA and CDR2 FQGTGA. The CDR3 sequence is CASSLGRETEQYF. CDR3 nucleotide sequence: TGTGCCAGCAGCTTAGGACGGGAGACTGAGCAGTACTTC. Filled out from reference TRBV7-3 and TRBJ2-7, the complete variable domain reads GAGVSQTPSNKVTEKGKYVELRCDPISGHTALYWYRQSLGQGPEFLIYFQGTGAADDSGLPNDRFFAVRPEGSVSTLKIQRTERGDSAVYLCASSLGRETEQYFGPGTRLTVT.

As concerns this clonotype: A clone one base away is much larger, so this may be a read error. This chain links TRBV10-3 with TRBJ1-6; 9 bases align to TRBD1. The CDR3 sequence is 13 residues long. Germline values: CDR1 ENHRY, CDR2 SYGVKD. V lost 6 bases and J lost 9; bases outside the gene matches: 3. The CDR3 reads CAIRDRGSSPLHF. In nucleotides, the CDR3 is TGTGCCATCAGGGACAGGGGAAGTTCACCCCTCCACTTT.

Remarks on this clonotype: Sequence at one end of the junction differs from germline and may be a read error. This rearrangement joins TRBV7-2 to TRBJ2-5; tentative D call: TRBD2 (5 bases). CDR3 length: 14 residues. Germline-derived CDR1 and CDR2 are SGHTA and FQGNSA. DNA of the CDR3: TGCGCCAGCAGCTTGGAGGCAGACGGAAAGACCCAGTACTTC. It codes for CASSLEADGKTQYF.

The chain employs TRBV20-1 and TRBJ1-2, with 9 bases that match TRBD1. CDR3 size: 15 residues. Per germline, CDR1 DFQATT and CDR2 SNEGSKA (reference sequence). The trim removed 3 bases at V and 4 bases at J, leaving 9 bases unmatched. The CDR3 bases are TGCAGTGCTAGCCCACAGGGGGCCCAAGGCTATGGCTACACCTTC. It specifies CSASPQGAQGYGYTF.

The rearrangement links TRBV6-5 to TRBJ2-5, with 9 bases fitting TRBD2. The V gene's germline CDR1 is MNHEY and CDR2 SVGAGI. V dropped 8 bases and J dropped 5; count of bases not matched to a gene: 6. The CDR3 loop spans 13 amino acids. The CDR3, as DNA: TGTGCCAGCCAGAGCGGGAGGTGGGAGACCCAGTACTTC. Translation gives CASQSGRWETQYF.

The chain has TRBV14 and TRBJ2-5; no firm D call. V was cut by 4 bases and J by 5 bases, with 20 bases left in between. The CDR3 sequence is 16 residues long. Germline CDR1 is SGHDN and CDR2 is FVKESK. In DNA form, the CDR3 reads TGTGCCAGCAGCCCTCTTGCCGGCTTTTCGGTGGAGACCCAGTACTTC. Residues: CASSPLAGFSVETQYF.

Concerning this clonotype: This could be a read error, since a much larger clone is one nucleotide away. The genes are TRBV7-9 and TRBJ1-5; D is perhaps TRBD1 (6 bases). The CDR3 totals 15 residues. Trimming pared 1 base from V and 9 bases from J, leaving 16 bases between. Germline CDR1 reads SEHNR; CDR2 reads FQNEAQ (reference sequence). Written as DNA, the CDR3 is TGTGCCAGCAGCTTAGAGCAACAGGGTCCCCGGCCCCAGCATTTT. This encodes CASSLEQQGPRPQHF.

This clonotype occurred once. V and J are TRBV29-1 and TRBJ1-1; D unclear. Germline CDR1 SQVTM, CDR2 ANQGSEA. CDR3 size: 13 residues. The germline V and J ends were trimmed by 8 bases and 0 bases, with 13 bases remaining between them. The CDR3 nucleotides read TGCAGCAGTGTCACGGGTCTGAACACTGAAGCTTTCTTT. Translating gives CSSVTGLNTEAFF.

Note on this clonotype: This could be a read error, since a much larger clone is one nucleotide away. The gene calls are TRBV7-6 and TRBJ1-2; tentative D call: TRBD1 (5 bases). The germline V gene has CDR1 SGHVS and CDR2 FNYEAQ. Trimming pared 7 bases from V and 4 bases from J, leaving 22 bases between. This CDR3 is 16 amino acids long. In DNA, the CDR3 is TGTGCCAGCACCCCCCGTCCGGACACAGAGCCCTATGGCTACACCTTC. Amino acids: CASTPRPDTEPYGYTF.

This clonotype was seen a single time. V is TRBV9 and J is TRBJ1-2; D possibly corresponds to TRBD1 (5 bases). Germline CDR1 reads SGDLS; CDR2 reads YYNGEE. This CDR3 comprises 13 residues. V dropped 0 bases and J dropped 8 bases, with 11 bases sitting between them. The CDR3: CASSVDTGLGYTF. In DNA form, the CDR3 reads TGTGCCAGCAGCGTAGACACGGGGCTCGGCTACACCTTC. Drawing the rest from reference TRBV9 and TRBJ1-2, the complete variable domain is DSGVTQTPKHLITATGQRVTLRCSPRSGDLSVYWYQQSLDQGLQFLIQYYNGEERAKGNILERFSAQQFPDLHSELNLSSLELGDSALYFCASSVDTGLGYTFGSGTRLTVV.

This clonotype was detected ten times or more. The chain employs TRBV29-1 and TRBJ2-5; the D is unclear. The length of the CDR3 is 13 residues. The germline CDR1 and CDR2 sequences are SQVTM and ANQGSEA. V was trimmed by 4 bases and J by 1 base, leaving 10 bases between them. The CDR3 DNA reads TGCAGCGTTGGCCTCAGACTCCAAGAGACCCAGTACTTC. This gives the protein CSVGLRLQETQYF.

The CDR3 nucleotides read TGTGCCAGCAGCCACCCAGGAGGGAACGAAGCTTTCTTT. It is translated as CASSHPGGNEAFF. The chain employs TRBV11-3 and TRBJ1-1; the D is unclear. Trimming took off 5 bases at V and 8 bases at J, with 15 bases between the two ends. The CDR3 loop spans 13 amino acids. CDR1 SGHNT and CDR2 YENEEA come from the germline V gene. The whole variable domain, remainder taken from reference TRBV11-3 and TRBJ1-1, is EAGVVQSPRYKIIEKKQPVAFWCNPISGHNTLYWYLQNLGQGPELLIRYENEEAVDDSQLPKDRFSAERLKGVDSTLKIQPAELGDSAVYLCASSHPGGNEAFFGQGTRLTVV.

This clonotype was found a few times. This rearrangement joins TRBV29-1 to TRBJ2-7; possible D gene TRBD1, 5 bases. Germline V gene sequence: CDR1 SQVTM, CDR2 ANQGSEA. V gave up 0 bases and J gave up 6 bases, with 15 bases separating them. The CDR3 length is 14 residues. CDR3 DNA: TGCAGCGTTGAAGAGGAAAAGGGGTTACCCGAGCAGTACTTC. Its protein product is CSVEEEKGLPEQYF.

Concerning this clonotype: A read error is possible here, since a much larger clone lies one base away. DNA for the CDR3: TGCGCCAGCAGTTCCCGGCCGGATCAGCCCCAGCATTTT. This gives the protein CASSSRPDQPQHF. V and J are TRBV5-1 and TRBJ1-5; no clear D gene. This CDR3 has 13 amino acids. V gave up 5 bases and J gave up 5 bases, with 11 bases separating them. CDR1 and CDR2 (germline): SGHRS, YFSETQ.

V gene TRBV21-1 combines with J gene TRBJ1-1; the table's D call, TRBD1, has no DNA check behind it. TRBV21-1 is annotated as a pseudogene. This CDR3 is built from 14 residues. CDR3 region: CASRKTGIKSEAFF. Here the CDR3 DNA reads TGTGCCAGCAGAAAGACAGGGATAAAGTCTGAAGCTTTCTTT.

The chain employs TRBV29-1 and TRBJ2-3, with D hard to call. CDR1 and CDR2 (germline): SQVTM, ANQGSEA. The CDR3 runs 13 residues. The V end was cut by 7 bases, the J end by 0 bases, with 11 bases between. CDR3 in amino acids: CSAAHSSTDTQYF. DNA of the CDR3: TGCAGCGCCGCGCATTCTAGCACAGATACGCAGTATTTT.

This clonotype was counted a few times. This chain uses TRBV7-9 with TRBJ1-4; D uncertain. With 5 bases removed from V and 5 bases from J, the gap between germline ends came to 9 bases. The CDR3 is 13 amino acids. The germline gives CDR1 SEHNR, CDR2 FQNEAQ (reference sequence). This chain's CDR3 is CASSTPENEKLFF. The CDR3 DNA is TGTGCCAGCAGCACGCCGGAGAATGAAAAACTGTTTTTT. Full variable domain (remainder filled in from reference TRBV7-9 and TRBJ1-4): DTGVSQNPRHKITKRGQNVTFRCDPISEHNRLYWYRQTLGQGPEFLTYFQNEAQLEKSRLLSDRFSAERPKGSFSTLEIQRTEQGDSAMYLCASSTPENEKLFFGSGTQLSVL.

This clonotype was seen a handful of times. The chain links TRBV5-1 to TRBJ1-4; unclear D gene. Trimming removed 2 bases from V and 5 bases from J, with 13 bases in between. Germline CDR1 SGHRS, CDR2 YFSETQ. This CDR3 is 15 amino acids long. Here the CDR3 DNA reads TGCGCCAGCAGCTTACGACCCGCTGAAAATGAAAAACTGTTTTTT. It encodes CASSLRPAENEKLFF.

The chain recombines TRBV4-1 with TRBJ1-2; 9 bases map to TRBD1. The CDR3 has 15 residues. Losses at the gene ends were 0 bases for V and 8 bases for J; bases not matched to a gene: 7. Germline CDR1 is MGHRA and CDR2 is YSYEKL. CDR3 loop: CASSQERTGDRGYTF. The CDR3, as DNA: TGCGCCAGCAGCCAAGAGAGGACAGGGGATCGAGGCTACACCTTC.

The chain joins TRBV9 to TRBJ2-2; possible D gene TRBD2, 6 bases. From germline, CDR1 is SGDLS and CDR2 YYNGEE. The V end was cut by 2 bases, the J end by 5 bases, with 13 bases between. This CDR3 comprises 15 residues. CDR3 coding DNA: TGTGCCAGCAGCGTTACTAGCCTCAAGACCGGGGAGCTGTTTTTT. Translating gives CASSVTSLKTGELFF.

The V and J genes are TRBV9 and TRBJ2-6; D might be TRBD1 (7 bases). Trimming pared 5 bases from V and 0 bases from J, leaving 12 bases between. The CDR3 runs to 16 residues. CDR1 SGDLS and CDR2 YYNGEE come from the germline V gene. CDR3 bases: TGTGCCAGCAGTTACCAGGGGGGCTCTGGGGCCAACGTCCTGACTTTC. It is translated as CASSYQGGSGANVLTF.

This clonotype was detected a few times. The V call is TRBV5-6, the J call TRBJ1-5, with D maybe TRBD1 (5 bases). The CDR3 has 16 amino acids. CDR1 and CDR2 (germline): SGHDT, YYEEEE. Trimming took 1 base from V and 2 from J, leaving 13 bases between them. The CDR3 region is CASSLLRGAGNQPQHF. CDR3 nucleotides: TGTGCCAGCAGCTTGTTGAGGGGCGCTGGCAATCAGCCCCAGCATTTT.